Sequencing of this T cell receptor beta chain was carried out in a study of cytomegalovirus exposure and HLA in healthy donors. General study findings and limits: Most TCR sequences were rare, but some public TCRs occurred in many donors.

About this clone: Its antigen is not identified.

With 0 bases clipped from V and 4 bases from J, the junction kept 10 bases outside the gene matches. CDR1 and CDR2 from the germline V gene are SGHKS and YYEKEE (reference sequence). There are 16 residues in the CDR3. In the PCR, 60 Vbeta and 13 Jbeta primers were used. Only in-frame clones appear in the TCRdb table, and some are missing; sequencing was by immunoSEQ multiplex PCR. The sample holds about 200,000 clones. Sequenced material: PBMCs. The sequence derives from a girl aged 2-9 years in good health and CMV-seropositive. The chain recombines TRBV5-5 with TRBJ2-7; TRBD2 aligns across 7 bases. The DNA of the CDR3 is TGTGCCAGCAGCTTGGGGAGCGGGATGATCGATTACGAGCAGTACTTC. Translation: CASSLGSGMIDYEQYF.